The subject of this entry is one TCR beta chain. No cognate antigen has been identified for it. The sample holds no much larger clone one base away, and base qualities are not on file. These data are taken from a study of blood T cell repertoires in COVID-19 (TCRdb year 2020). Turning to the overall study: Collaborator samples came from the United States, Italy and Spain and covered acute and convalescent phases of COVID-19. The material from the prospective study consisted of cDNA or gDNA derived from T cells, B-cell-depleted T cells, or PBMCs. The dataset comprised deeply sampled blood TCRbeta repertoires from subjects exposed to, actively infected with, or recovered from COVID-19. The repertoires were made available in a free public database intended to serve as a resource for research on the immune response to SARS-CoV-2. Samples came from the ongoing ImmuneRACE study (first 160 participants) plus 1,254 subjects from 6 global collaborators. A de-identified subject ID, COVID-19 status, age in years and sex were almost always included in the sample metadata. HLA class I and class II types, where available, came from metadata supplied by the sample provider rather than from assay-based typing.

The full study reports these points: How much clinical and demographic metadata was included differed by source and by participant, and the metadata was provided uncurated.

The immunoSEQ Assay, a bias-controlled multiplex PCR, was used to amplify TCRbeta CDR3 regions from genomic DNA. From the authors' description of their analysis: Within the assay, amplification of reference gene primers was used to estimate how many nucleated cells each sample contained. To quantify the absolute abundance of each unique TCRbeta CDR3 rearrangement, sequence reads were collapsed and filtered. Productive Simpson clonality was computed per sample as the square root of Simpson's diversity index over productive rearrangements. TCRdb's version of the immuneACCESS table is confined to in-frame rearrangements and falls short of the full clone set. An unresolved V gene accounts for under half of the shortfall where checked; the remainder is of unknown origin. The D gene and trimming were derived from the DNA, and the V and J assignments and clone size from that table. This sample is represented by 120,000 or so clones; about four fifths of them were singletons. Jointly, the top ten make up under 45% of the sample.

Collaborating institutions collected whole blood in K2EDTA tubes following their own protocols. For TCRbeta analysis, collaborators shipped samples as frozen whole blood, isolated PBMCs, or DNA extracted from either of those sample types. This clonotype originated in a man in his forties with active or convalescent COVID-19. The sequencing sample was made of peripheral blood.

The CDR3 protein sequence reads: CASSVGTDSGANVLTF. The DNA sequence follows: TGTGCCAGCAGCGTAGGTACAGACTCTGGGGCCAACGTCCTGACTTTC. The V and J segments used are TRBV9 and TRBJ2-6; the D gene remains uncertain. The trim is 0 bases for V and 0 bases for J, with a gap of 7 bases between the germline ends. Per the germline V gene, SGDLS is the CDR1 and YYNGEE is the CDR2. From the cysteine up to the phenylalanine, the CDR3 has a length of 16 residues. The only DNA kept is the CDR3, 48 bases in frame from the first base.